Listed here is a single T cell receptor (beta chain). Antigen: not known. The data originate from a study of vaccination effects on CD4 cells after COVID-19. Sequencing was preceded by expansion of antigen-specific CD4+ T cells with viral peptide pools in the ViraFEST assay. CD4+ T cells were isolated after roughly nine days of culture. The participants, recipients of two vaccine doses, got either BNT162b2 or mRNA-1273. TCRdb keeps only in-frame clones here, not all; method: immunoSEQ multiplex PCR. The table has roughly 59,000 clones, around 82% seen once; the top ten hold 2%. Trimming removed 1 base from V and 3 bases from J; junction bases left unmatched: 3. This CDR3 has 16 amino acids. Germline V lookup: CDR1 SGHRS, CDR2 YFSETQ.

This TCR came from a human donor who received a COVID-19 vaccine. This chain links TRBV5-1 with TRBJ2-2; 10 bases agree with TRBD1. The starting material was CD4+ T cells from PBMCs cultured with HCoV-OC43 spike peptides, obtained after COVID-19 vaccination. The subset: HCoV-OC43 spike overlapping peptide pool stimulation. CDR3 DNA sequence: TGCGCCAGCAGCTTGAGGGACAGGGGCGACACCGGGGAGCTGTTTTTT. This gives the protein CASSLRDRGDTGELFF.